What follows are 19 T cell receptor beta chains derived from one specimen sequenced in a study of blood T cell repertoires in COVID-19. Measured with immunoSEQ multiplex PCR; TCRdb has only the in-frame clones, and not every one. This sample has 80,000 or so clones, with around nine tenths found just once. The specimen was peripheral blood. Source of these receptors: a woman aged 60 to 75 with acute or convalescent COVID-19.

Only one count was recorded for this clone. The chain combines TRBV4-3 with TRBJ2-2; 11 bases are shared with TRBD1. This CDR3 contains 17 residues. The germline CDR1 and CDR2 sequences are LGHNA and YSLEER. V was clipped by 1 base and J by 6 bases; unmatched bases: 7. In DNA form, the CDR3 reads TGCGCCAGCAGCCAAGCCGGACAGGGGGCGTTCGCCGGGGAGCTGTTTTTT. Translated, it gives CASSQAGQGAFAGELFF.

V and J are TRBV5-1 and TRBJ2-7, with D possibly being TRBD1 (6 bases). The CDR3 covers 15 residues. Germline loops: CDR1 SGHRS, CDR2 YFSETQ. Trimming removed 4 bases at V and 7 bases at J, with 21 bases between. CDR3 residues: CASSPAAGRRGEQYF. CDR3 bases: TGCGCCAGCAGCCCCGCAGCCGGGCGAAGGGGGGAGCAGTACTTC.

V usage is TRBV4-3 and J usage is TRBJ2-4, with 10 bases fitting TRBD2. Losses at the gene ends were 1 base for V and 9 bases for J; bases not matched to a gene: 6. The CDR3 is made up of 15 amino acids. CDR1 and CDR2 from the germline V gene are LGHNA and YSLEER. CDR3 protein: CASSQVASGRGIQYF. As DNA, the CDR3 is TGCGCCAGCAGCCAAGTGGCTAGCGGGAGAGGCATTCAGTACTTC.

By share, this clone ranks as medium-sized (0.01 to 0.1%). The rearrangement links TRBV9 to TRBJ1-1; D possibly corresponds to TRBD1 (6 bases). Germline CDR1 SGDLS, CDR2 YYNGEE. Deletions cut 4 bases from V and 5 bases from J, with 12 bases between. This CDR3 has 13 amino acids. CDR3 amino acids: CASSKGVSTEAFF. CDR3 nucleotide sequence: TGTGCCAGCAGCAAGGGGGTTTCGACTGAAGCTTTCTTT.

The V gene is TRBV19, the J gene TRBJ2-6; weak D call: TRBD1 (5 bases). The CDR3 is 16 amino acids. V was trimmed by 10 bases and J by 0 bases, leaving 16 bases between them. The germline CDR1 and CDR2 sequences are LNHDA and SQIVND (reference sequence). The CDR3, as DNA: TGTGCCACGAACGCCCAGGGTAGCTCTGGGGCCAACGTCCTGACTTTC. Translated, it gives CATNAQGSSGANVLTF.

The chain recombines TRBV30 with TRBJ2-2, with D possibly matching TRBD1 (6 bases). The length of the CDR3 is 15 residues. V lost 7 bases and J lost 2, with 17 bases in between. Germline V CDR1 and CDR2: GTSNPN, SVGIG (reference sequence). The CDR3: CASRSMGANTGELFF. DNA for the CDR3: TGTGCCTCCCGGAGTATGGGGGCAAACACCGGGGAGCTGTTTTTT.

The V call is TRBV11-2, the J call TRBJ2-3; D perhaps matches TRBD2 (6 bases). The CDR3 is made up of 15 amino acids. CDR1 SGHAT and CDR2 FQNNGV come from the germline V gene. Trimming removed 1 base at V and 9 bases at J, with 17 bases between. CDR3 sequence reads: CASSLVSGRAGTQYF. The CDR3 DNA is TGTGCCAGCAGCTTAGTATCGGGCAGGGCGGGAACGCAGTATTTT.

The V and J genes are TRBV12-5 and TRBJ2-2, with TRBD2 matching 7 bases. This CDR3 region has 15 residues. V trimming: 5 bases; J trimming: 1 base; junction bases outside the gene matches: 4. From germline, CDR1 is LGHNT and CDR2 FRNRAP. CDR3 coding DNA: TGTGCTAGTGGTCCTTCGGGGGGGAACACCGGGGAGCTGTTTTTT. Translated: CASGPSGGNTGELFF. The whole variable domain, filled in from reference TRBV12-5 and TRBJ2-2, reads DARVTQTPRHKVTEMGQEVTMRCQPILGHNTVFWYRQTMMQGLELLAYFRNRAPLDDSGMPKDRFSAEMPDATLATLKIQPSEPRDSAVYFCASGPSGGNTGELFFGEGSRLTVL.

In its sample, this clone was seen a few times. This chain links TRBV5-4 with TRBJ1-6, with D uncertain. The CDR3 is 14 amino acids. The V and J ends lost 6 bases and 8 bases respectively, with 15 bases between them. Germline CDR1 SGHNT, CDR2 YYREEE (reference sequence). The CDR3 reads CASKPGTSDSPLHF. The CDR3 DNA follows: TGTGCCAGCAAGCCAGGAACCTCGGATTCACCCCTCCACTTT.

The chain has TRBV7-8 and TRBJ2-7, with a weak D call TRBD1 (5 bases). The germline V and J ends were trimmed by 1 base and 3 bases, with 10 bases remaining between them. This CDR3 is built from 14 residues. Germline V CDR1 and CDR2: SGHVS, FQNEAQ. The CDR3 region is CASSLGQGIYEQYF. CDR3 in DNA: TGTGCCAGCAGCTTAGGTCAGGGAATCTACGAGCAGTACTTC. Together with reference TRBV7-8 and TRBJ2-7, the CDR3 gives the full variable domain: GAGVSQSPRYKVAKRGQDVALRCDPISGHVSLFWYQQALGQGPEFLTYFQNEAQLDKSGLPSDRFFAERPEGSVSTLKIQRTQQEDSAVYLCASSLGQGIYEQYFGPGTRLTVT.

The chain combines TRBV28 with TRBJ2-1; D is perhaps TRBD1 (8 bases). The CDR3 covers 13 residues. Per the germline V gene, CDR1 is MDHEN and CDR2 is SYDVKM. V was trimmed by 6 bases and J by 10 bases, leaving 16 bases between them. CDR3 coding DNA: TGTGCCAGCAGACCTGGACAGGGAGGGGAGCAGTTCTTC. Encoded protein: CASRPGQGGEQFF. Drawing the rest from reference TRBV28 and TRBJ2-1, the complete variable domain is DVKVTQSSRYLVKRTGEKVFLECVQDMDHENMFWYRQDPGLGLRLIYFSYDVKMKEKGDIPEGYSVSREKKERFSLILESASTNQTSMYLCASRPGQGGEQFFGPGTRLTVL.

The chain links TRBV7-2 to TRBJ2-2; D gene ambiguous. This CDR3 has 14 amino acids. Trimming took 0 bases from V and 4 from J, leaving 6 bases between them. In germline, CDR1 is SGHTA, CDR2 FQGNSA. CDR3 nucleotides: TGTGCCAGCAGCTTAGCGGAGAGCACCGGGGAGCTGTTTTTT. Translated, it gives CASSLAESTGELFF. Variable domain in full (rest from reference TRBV7-2 and TRBJ2-2): GAGVSQSPSNKVTEKGKDVELRCDPISGHTALYWYRQSLGQGLEFLIYFQGNSAPDKSGLPSDRFSAERTGGSVSTLTIQRTQQEDSAVYLCASSLAESTGELFFGEGSRLTVL.

This sequence joins TRBV7-3 and TRBJ2-7; 10 positions agree with TRBD1. The V and J ends lost 2 bases and 5 bases, in that order; junction bases with no gene match: 3. The germline V gene encodes CDR1 SGHTA and CDR2 FQGTGA. The CDR3 is 14 residues long. The CDR3 loop is CASSLWDRGNEQYF. CDR3 sequence (DNA): TGTGCCAGCAGCTTATGGGACAGGGGAAACGAGCAGTACTTC.

The chain recombines TRBV3-1 (or the pseudogene TRBV3-2) with TRBJ1-1; D is unclear. V lost 1 base and J 5 bases, leaving 5 bases between the germline ends. CDR3 size: 12 residues. The germline V gene encodes CDR1 LGHDT and CDR2 YNNKEL (reference sequence). The CDR3 coding sequence is TGTGCCAGCAGCCAAGGGAGGACTGAAGCTTTCTTT. This translates into CASSQGRTEAFF.

V is TRBV9 and J is TRBJ2-1; 8 positions agree with TRBD2. Germline trimming cut 4 bases from V and 6 bases from J; bases unmatched to any gene: 9. CDR1 SGDLS and CDR2 YYNGEE come from the germline V gene. This CDR3 is built from 15 residues. CDR3 in amino acids: CASSPGLGTRNEQFF. The CDR3 DNA is TGTGCCAGCAGCCCGGGACTAGGGACGCGCAATGAGCAGTTCTTC.

This clone has a single count. This chain links TRBV28 with TRBJ2-7, with 12 positions matching TRBD1. CDR1 is MDHEN and CDR2 is SYDVKM in the germline V gene. V shed 4 bases, J shed 4 bases, and the junction held 8 bases outside the gene matches. The CDR3 totals 16 residues. The CDR3 region has the DNA TGTGCCAGCAGTTCATCACCGGGACAGGGGGCATACGAGCAGTACTTC. Amino acids: CASSSSPGQGAYEQYF.

V and J are TRBV5-6 and TRBJ1-2, with 7 nucleotides matching TRBD1. The CDR3 consists of 15 residues. Germline-derived CDR1 and CDR2 are SGHDT and YYEEEE. V dropped 4 bases and J dropped 1; count of bases not matched to a gene: 7. The CDR3 region is CASSPTGQDNYGYTF. The CDR3 bases are TGTGCCAGCAGCCCCACCGGACAGGATAACTATGGCTACACCTTC.

The V gene is TRBV7-2, the J gene TRBJ2-3, with D unclear. V was trimmed by 1 base and J by 1 base, leaving 6 bases between them. Germline V CDR1 and CDR2: SGHTA, FQGNSA. The CDR3 consists of 14 residues. CDR3 nucleotides: TGTGCCAGCAGCTTAGATGCGGGCACAGATACGCAGTATTTT. Its protein is CASSLDAGTDTQYF.

The J gene is TRBJ2-6, the V gene TRBV30; no reliable D call. Trimming shortened V by 3 bases and J by 1 base, and 4 bases separated the two germline ends. Germline assignment: CDR1 GTSNPN and CDR2 SVGIG (reference sequence). The CDR3 consists of 13 residues. CDR3 amino acids: CAWRTSGANVLTF. As DNA, the CDR3 is TGTGCCTGGAGGACTTCTGGGGCCAACGTCCTGACTTTC.